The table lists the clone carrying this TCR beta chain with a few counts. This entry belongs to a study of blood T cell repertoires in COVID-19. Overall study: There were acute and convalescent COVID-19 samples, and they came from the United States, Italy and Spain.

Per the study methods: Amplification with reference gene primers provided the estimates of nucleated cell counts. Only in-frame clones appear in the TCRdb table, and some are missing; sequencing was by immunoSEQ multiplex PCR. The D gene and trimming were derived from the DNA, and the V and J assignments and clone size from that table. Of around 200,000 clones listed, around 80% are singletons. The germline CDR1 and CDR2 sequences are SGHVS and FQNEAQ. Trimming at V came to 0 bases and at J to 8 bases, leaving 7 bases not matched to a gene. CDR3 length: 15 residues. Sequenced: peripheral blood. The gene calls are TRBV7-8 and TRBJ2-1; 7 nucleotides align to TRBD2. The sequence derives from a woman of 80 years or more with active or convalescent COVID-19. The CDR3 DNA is TGTGCCAGCAGCTTAGCACGGGGGGTCCAGGATGAGCAGTTCTTC. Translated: CASSLARGVQDEQFF.